The T cell receptor beta chain under discussion was sequenced for a study of PD-L1 blockade in urothelial cancer. Study details: After treatment start, blood was analyzed at 3 weeks (second dose) and at 6 weeks.

Study-wide results and caveats: In blood sampled pretreatment, TCR clonality below the median predicted better survival.

As to time point: pretreatment peripheral blood. This clone came up many times. The antigen remains unidentified. Here immunoSEQ multiplex PCR was the method, and the copy in TCRdb shows in-frame clones only, minus some. The table records 45,000 to 60,000 clones, over 75% of them present only once. The CDR3 loop spans 12 amino acids. V shed 1 base and J shed 4 bases, with 5 bases lying between them. Germline V lookup: CDR1 GTSNPN, CDR2 SVGIG (reference sequence). This TCR derives from a man aged 65-85 years with urothelial cancer. Sequenced here: PBMCs, sampled around atezolizumab (anti-PD-L1) treatment. The V and J genes are TRBV30 and TRBJ1-5, with D unresolved. The CDR3 DNA reads as TGTGCCTGGAGTGATACTAATCAGCCCCAGCATTTT. Its translation is CAWSDTNQPQHF. The variable domain in full, completed from reference TRBV30 and TRBJ1-5, reads SQTIHQWPATLVQPVGSPLSLECTVEGTSNPNLYWYRQAAGRGLQLLFYSVGIGQISSEVPQNLSASRPQDRQFILSSKKLLLSDSGFYLCAWSDTNQPQHFGDGTRLSIL.